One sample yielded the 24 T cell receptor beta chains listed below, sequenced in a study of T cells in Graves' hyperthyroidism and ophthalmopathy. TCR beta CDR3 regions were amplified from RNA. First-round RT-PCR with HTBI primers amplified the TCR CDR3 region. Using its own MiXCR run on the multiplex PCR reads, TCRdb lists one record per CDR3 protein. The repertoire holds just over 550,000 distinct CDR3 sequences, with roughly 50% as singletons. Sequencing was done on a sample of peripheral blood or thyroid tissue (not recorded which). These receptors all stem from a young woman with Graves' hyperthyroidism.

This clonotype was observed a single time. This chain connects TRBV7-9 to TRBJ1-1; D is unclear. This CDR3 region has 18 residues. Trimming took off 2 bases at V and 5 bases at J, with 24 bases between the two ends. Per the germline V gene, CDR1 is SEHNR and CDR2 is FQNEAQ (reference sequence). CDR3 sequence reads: CASSLPRRGGPGRTEAFF. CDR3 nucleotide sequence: TGTGCCAGCAGCTTACCCCGCCGGGGAGGACCTGGGCGTACTGAAGCTTTCTTT.

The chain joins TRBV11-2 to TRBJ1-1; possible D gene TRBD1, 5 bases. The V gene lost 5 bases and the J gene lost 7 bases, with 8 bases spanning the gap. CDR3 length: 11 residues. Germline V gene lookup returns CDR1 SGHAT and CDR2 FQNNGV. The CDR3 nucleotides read TGTGCCAGCAGCAGGGGTGTTGAAGCTTTCTTT. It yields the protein CASSRGVEAFF. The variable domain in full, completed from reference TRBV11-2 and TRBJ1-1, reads EAGVAQSPRYKIIEKRQSVAFWCNPISGHATLYWYQQILGQGPKLLIQFQNNGVVDDSQLPKDRFSAERLKGVDSTLKIQPAKLEDSAVYLCASSRGVEAFFGQGTRLTVV.

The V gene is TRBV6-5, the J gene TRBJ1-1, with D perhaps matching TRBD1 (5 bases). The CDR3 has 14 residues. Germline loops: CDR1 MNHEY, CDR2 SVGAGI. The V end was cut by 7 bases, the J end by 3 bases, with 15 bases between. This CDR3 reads CASTSEGGDTEAFF. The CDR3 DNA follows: TGTGCCAGCACCTCGGAGGGAGGGGACACTGAAGCTTTCTTT.

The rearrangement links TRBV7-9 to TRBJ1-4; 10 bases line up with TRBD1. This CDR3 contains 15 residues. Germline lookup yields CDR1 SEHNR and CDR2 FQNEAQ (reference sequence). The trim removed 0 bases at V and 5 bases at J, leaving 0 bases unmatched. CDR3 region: CASSLAGQGNEKLFF. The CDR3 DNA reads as TGTGCCAGCAGCTTAGCGGGACAGGGGAATGAAAAACTGTTTTTT.

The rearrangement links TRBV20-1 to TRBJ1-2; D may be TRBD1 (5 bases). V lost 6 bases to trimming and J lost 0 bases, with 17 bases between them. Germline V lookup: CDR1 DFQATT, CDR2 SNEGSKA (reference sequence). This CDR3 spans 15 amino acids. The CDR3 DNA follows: TGCAGTGCAACCGGGACTTTGGGTCCTAACTATGGCTACACCTTC. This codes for CSATGTLGPNYGYTF.

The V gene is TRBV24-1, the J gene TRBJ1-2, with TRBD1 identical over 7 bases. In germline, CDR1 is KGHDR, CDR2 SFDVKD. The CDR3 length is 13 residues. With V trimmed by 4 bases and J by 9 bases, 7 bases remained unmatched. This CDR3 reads CATSESPGQSYTF. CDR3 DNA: TGTGCCACCAGTGAATCACCGGGACAGAGCTACACCTTC.

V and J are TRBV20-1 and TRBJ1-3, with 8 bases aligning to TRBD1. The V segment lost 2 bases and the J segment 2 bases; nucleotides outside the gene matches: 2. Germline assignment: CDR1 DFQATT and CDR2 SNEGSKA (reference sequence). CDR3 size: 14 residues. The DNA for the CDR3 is TGCAGTGCTAGACAGGACAGGGCTGGAAACACCATATATTTT. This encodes CSARQDRAGNTIYF.

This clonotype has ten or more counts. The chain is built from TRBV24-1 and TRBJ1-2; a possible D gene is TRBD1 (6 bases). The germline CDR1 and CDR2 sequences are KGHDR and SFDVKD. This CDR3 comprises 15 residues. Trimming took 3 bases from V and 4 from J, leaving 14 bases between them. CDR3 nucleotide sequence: TGTGCCACCAGTGATCCCTTGACAGGTATCTATGGCTACACCTTC. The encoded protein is CATSDPLTGIYGYTF.

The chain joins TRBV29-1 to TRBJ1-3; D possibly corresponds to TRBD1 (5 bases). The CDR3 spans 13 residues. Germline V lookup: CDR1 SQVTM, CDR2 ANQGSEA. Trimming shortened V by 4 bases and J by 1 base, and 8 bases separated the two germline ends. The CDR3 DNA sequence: TGCAGCGTTGCTAGGGGTTCTGGAAACACCATATATTTT. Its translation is CSVARGSGNTIYF.

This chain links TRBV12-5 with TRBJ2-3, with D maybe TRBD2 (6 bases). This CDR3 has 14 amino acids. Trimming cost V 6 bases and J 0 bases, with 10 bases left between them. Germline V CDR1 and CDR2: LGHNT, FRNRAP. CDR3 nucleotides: TGTGCTAGTGGGGCGGGGATAAGCACAGATACGCAGTATTTT. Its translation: CASGAGISTDTQYF.

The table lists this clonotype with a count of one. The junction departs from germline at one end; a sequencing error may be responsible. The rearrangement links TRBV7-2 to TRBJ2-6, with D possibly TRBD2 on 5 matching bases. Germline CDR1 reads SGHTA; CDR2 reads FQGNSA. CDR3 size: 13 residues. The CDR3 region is CASSYGPWGDEAF. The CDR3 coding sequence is TGTGCCAGCAGCTACGGGCCCTGGGGAGATGAAGCTTTC. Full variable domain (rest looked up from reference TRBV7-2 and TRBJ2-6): GAGVSQSPSNKVTEKGKDVELRCDPISGHTALYWYRQSLGQGLEFLIYFQGNSAPDKSGLPSDRFSAERTGGSVSTLTIQRTQQEDSAVYLCASSYGPWGDEAFGAGSRLTVL.

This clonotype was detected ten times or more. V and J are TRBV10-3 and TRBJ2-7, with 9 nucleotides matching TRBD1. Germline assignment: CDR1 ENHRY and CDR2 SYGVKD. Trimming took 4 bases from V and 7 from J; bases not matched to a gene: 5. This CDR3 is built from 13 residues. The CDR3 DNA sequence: TGTGCCATCAGTGGGGGACAGGGTGATGAGCAGTACTTC. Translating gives CAISGGQGDEQYF.

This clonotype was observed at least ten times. The CDR3 reads CASSPGQGANYGYTF. CDR3 sequence (DNA): TGTGCCAGCAGTCCCGGACAGGGGGCGAACTATGGCTACACCTTC. V gene TRBV12-3 or TRBV12-4 combines with J gene TRBJ1-2, with 11 bases matching TRBD1. CDR3 size: 15 residues. V trimming: 5 bases; J trimming: 2 bases; junction bases outside the gene matches: 4.

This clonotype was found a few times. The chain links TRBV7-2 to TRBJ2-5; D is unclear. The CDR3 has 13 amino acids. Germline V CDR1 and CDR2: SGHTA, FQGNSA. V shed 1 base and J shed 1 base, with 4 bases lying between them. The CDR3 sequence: CASSLESQETQYF. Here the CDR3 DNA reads TGTGCCAGCAGCTTAGAATCCCAAGAGACCCAGTACTTC.

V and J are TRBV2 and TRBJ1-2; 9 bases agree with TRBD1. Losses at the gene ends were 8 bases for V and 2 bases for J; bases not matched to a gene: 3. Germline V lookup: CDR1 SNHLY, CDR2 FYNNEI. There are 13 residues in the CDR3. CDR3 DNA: TGTGCCAGCGGGGGGACAGGGAACTATGGCTACACCTTC. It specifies CASGGTGNYGYTF.

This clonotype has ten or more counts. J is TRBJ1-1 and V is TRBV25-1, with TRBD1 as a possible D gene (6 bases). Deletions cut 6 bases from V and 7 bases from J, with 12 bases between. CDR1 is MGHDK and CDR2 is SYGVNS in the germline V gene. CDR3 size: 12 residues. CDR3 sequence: CASRRGLGEAFF. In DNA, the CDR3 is TGTGCCAGCAGGCGGGGGCTGGGTGAAGCTTTCTTT.

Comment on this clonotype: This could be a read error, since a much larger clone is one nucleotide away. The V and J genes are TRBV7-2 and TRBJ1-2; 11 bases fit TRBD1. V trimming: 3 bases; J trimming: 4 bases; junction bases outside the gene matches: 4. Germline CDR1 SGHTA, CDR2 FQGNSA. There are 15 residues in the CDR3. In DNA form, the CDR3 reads TGTGCCAGCAGCTTCCGGACAGGGGGCGGCTATGGCTACACCTTC. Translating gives CASSFRTGGGYGYTF.

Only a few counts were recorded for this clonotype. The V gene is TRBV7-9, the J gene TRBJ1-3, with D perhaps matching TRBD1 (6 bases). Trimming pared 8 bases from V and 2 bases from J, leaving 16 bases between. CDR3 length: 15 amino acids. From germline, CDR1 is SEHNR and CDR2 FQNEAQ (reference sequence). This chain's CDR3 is CASEPTGQAGNTIYF. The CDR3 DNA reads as TGTGCCAGCGAACCTACAGGGCAGGCTGGAAACACCATATATTTT.

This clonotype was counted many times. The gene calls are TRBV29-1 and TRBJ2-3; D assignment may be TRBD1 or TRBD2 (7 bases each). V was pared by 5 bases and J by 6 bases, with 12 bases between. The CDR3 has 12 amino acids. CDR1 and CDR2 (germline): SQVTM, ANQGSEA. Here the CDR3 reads CSVRRGGDTQYF. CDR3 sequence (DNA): TGCAGCGTTCGCAGGGGGGGTGATACGCAGTATTTT.

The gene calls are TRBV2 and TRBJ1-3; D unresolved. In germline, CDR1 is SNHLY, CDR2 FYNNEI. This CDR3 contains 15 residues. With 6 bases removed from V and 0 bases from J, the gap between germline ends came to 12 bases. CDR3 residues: CASRPTGISGNTIYF. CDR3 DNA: TGTGCCAGCAGGCCGACTGGAATCTCTGGAAACACCATATATTTT.

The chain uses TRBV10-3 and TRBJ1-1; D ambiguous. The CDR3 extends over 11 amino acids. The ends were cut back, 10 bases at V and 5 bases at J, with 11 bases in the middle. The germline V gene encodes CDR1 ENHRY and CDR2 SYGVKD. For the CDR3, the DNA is TGTGCCAGCGAGGAGGGAACTGAAGCTTTCTTT. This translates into CASEEGTEAFF.

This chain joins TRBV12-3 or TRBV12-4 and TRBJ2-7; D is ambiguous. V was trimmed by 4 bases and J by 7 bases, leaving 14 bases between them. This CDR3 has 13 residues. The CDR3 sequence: CASSYEFEEEQYF. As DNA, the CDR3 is TGTGCCAGCAGTTACGAGTTTGAGGAGGAGCAGTACTTC.

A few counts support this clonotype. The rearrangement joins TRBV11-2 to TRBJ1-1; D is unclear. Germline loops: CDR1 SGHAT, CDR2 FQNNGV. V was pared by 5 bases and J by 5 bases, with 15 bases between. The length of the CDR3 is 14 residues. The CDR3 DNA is TGTGCCAGCAGCCCACTGTCCATGGGGACTGAAGCTTTCTTT. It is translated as CASSPLSMGTEAFF.

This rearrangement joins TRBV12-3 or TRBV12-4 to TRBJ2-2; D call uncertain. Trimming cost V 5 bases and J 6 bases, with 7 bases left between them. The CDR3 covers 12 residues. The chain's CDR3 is CASSIAPGELFF. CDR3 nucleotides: TGTGCCAGCAGTATCGCCCCCGGGGAGCTGTTTTTT.